The present TCR beta chain was sequenced within a study of blood T cells in healthy people across ages. Germline CDR1 reads SGHRS; CDR2 reads YFSETQ. CDR3 size: 15 residues. Trimming cost V 0 bases and J 10 bases, with 16 bases left between them. A second PCR, run for about 7 to 11 cycles, used a sample-barcoded 5' primer plus a J-beta primer mix. Sequencing of every sample gave 2.5 million or more CDR3-containing paired-end reads. Using its own MiXCR run on the 5' RACE reads, TCRdb lists one record per CDR3 protein. The table lists 650,000 to 900,000 distinct CDR3 sequences, under 80% of them singletons. Points on this clonotype: Its antigen is still unknown.

Study results and limitations: Higher diversity and more naive CD4+ cells were features of long-lived donors, compared to aged donors.

The sequenced sample consisted of blood. The V and J genes are TRBV5-1 and TRBJ1-4; maybe TRBD1 (6 bases). The receptor was derived from a man younger than 40 in good health. The CDR3 nucleotides read TGCGCCAGCAGCTTGGAAACAGGGAGTGTCGGAAAACTGTTTTTT. This encodes CASSLETGSVGKLFF.